This T cell receptor (beta chain) was captured in a study of tumor-infiltrating lymphocytes in oesophageal squamous cell carcinoma. The CDR3 sequence is 15 residues long. Germline lookup yields CDR1 SGHVS and CDR2 FNYEAQ. This clonotype was seen just once. TCRdb passed the PCR reads through MiXCR, listing each CDR3 protein once. The table lists 15,000 to 20,000 distinct CDR3 sequences, around two fifths of them singletons. The TCR sequence derives from a male donor with esophageal squamous cell carcinoma. The chain employs TRBV7-6 and TRBJ2-5, with D maybe TRBD2 (6 bases). The DNA matches TRBJ2-1 better at its end, which makes the J call doubtful. What was sequenced was esophageal tumor tissue. The CDR3 sequence: CASSHATRSYNEQFF. The CDR3 nucleotides are TGTGCCAGCAGCCATGCGACTAGATCTTACAATGAGCAGTTCTTC.